This entry is about one T cell receptor (beta chain). This record belongs to a study of cytotoxic CD8 clonotypes in ibrutinib-treated CLL. Study context: Among patients, approximately 24 responded partially and 2 completely; 14 then stayed remitted and roughly 12 progressed after median approximately 70 months.

TCRdb's table, derived via immunoSEQ multiplex PCR, lists solely in-frame clones and lacks some. The table has 250,000 to 350,000 clones, approximately 76% seen once. Germline CDR1 is ENHRY and CDR2 is SYGVKD. V was trimmed by 6 bases and J by 6 bases, leaving 12 bases between them. This CDR3 spans 13 amino acids. V gene TRBV10-3 combines with J gene TRBJ2-1, with a weak D call TRBD1 (5 bases). The source is a human donor with chronic lymphocytic leukemia. The sample here was PBMCs, taken at disease progression, from a patient treated with ibrutinib. The CDR3: CAIRAVDSNEQFF. In DNA form, the CDR3 reads TGTGCCATCAGGGCAGTCGACAGCAATGAGCAGTTCTTC.